This T cell receptor beta chain was captured by sequencing in a study of cytomegalovirus exposure and HLA in healthy donors. Across the study: The 110 million or so unique TCR beta sequences, from roughly 170 million T cells, were found by an earlier analysis.

PCR used 60 Vbeta primers and 13 Jbeta primers. Per the original data handling: Later work found tens of millions of unique TCR beta chains, with 9.5 million to 14 million shared. Produced via immunoSEQ multiplex PCR; TCRdb's table is partial and in-frame only. V and J calls and clone size are copied from that table; D and trimming were computed from the DNA. The table lists 150,000 to 170,000 clones, more than 60% of them singletons. The CDR3 extends over 14 amino acids. The J segment lost 6 bases and the V segment lost 2 bases, leaving 4 bases of the junction unmatched. CDR1 is LNHDA and CDR2 is SQIVND in the germline V gene (reference sequence). Notes on this clone: Its antigen is unknown.

Findings and caveats of the study: Follow-up analysis later connected one missense variant in DCLRE1C with trimming of TCR beta V- and J-genes. The listing of 150 or so TCR beta chains classed them as cytomegalovirus-associated.

The sample taken for sequencing was PBMCs. The TCR sequence derives from a woman aged 40 to 50 in good health and CMV-seronegative. The chain recombines TRBV19 with TRBJ2-3; 8 bases line up with TRBD1. CDR3 bases: TGTGCCAGTAGTATACAGGGGGCAGGGGATACGCAGTATTTT. Amino acid sequence: CASSIQGAGDTQYF.